The clone carrying this TCR beta chain was counted once. These data originate in a study of CD8 T cells in Susac syndrome. Random-hexamer reverse transcription was applied to about 0.5 to 1 ug RNA. The authors amplified TCR beta CDR3 across 54 Vbeta and 13 Jbeta using immunoSEQ multiplex PCR. MiXCR, run by TCRdb on the immunoSEQ multiplex PCR reads, gives a single entry per CDR3 protein. Of 130,000 to 150,000 distinct CDR3 sequences detected, roughly 95% appear once; the ten largest clones hold nearly 0.085%. The CDR3 has 12 amino acids. V shed 3 bases and J shed 10 bases, with 13 bases lying between them. Looked up from germline, CDR1 is DFQATT and CDR2 is SNEGSKA (reference sequence). The T cells that were sequenced for TCR beta were CD8+ and CD4+ cells from blood. Negative isolation yielded CD4+ and CD8+ T cells, and FACS enriched TEMRA cells.

The V gene is TRBV20-1, the J gene TRBJ2-1; D unclear. The source material was CD4+ T cells from PBMCs. The TCR comes from a human donor in good health. The CDR3 sequence is CSARKSLLEQFF. The CDR3 DNA follows: TGCAGTGCTAGGAAAAGTCTCCTCGAGCAGTTCTTC.